Described below is a single T cell receptor beta chain sequence and its context. As yet, its antigen is unknown. This sample is drawn from a study of PD-1 blockade in classical Hodgkin lymphoma. Autologous stem cell transplantation was followed by relapse in every patient, and brentuximab vedotin exposure varied. Study findings and constraints: No one has yet defined what causes the repertoire differences, which may be disease activity or prior therapy. Complete responders' diversity at baseline resembled that of newly diagnosed patients. Some patients started nivolumab under 1 year after ASCT, and they were excluded.

The CDR3 consists of 15 residues. Germline-derived CDR1 and CDR2 are SGHDN and FVKESK. V lost 2 bases to trimming and J lost 9 bases, with 17 bases between them. Measured with immunoSEQ multiplex PCR; TCRdb has only the in-frame clones, and not every one. The table has some 18,000 clones, 70% to 80% seen once; the top ten hold over 15%. The chain links TRBV14 to TRBJ2-1, with D perhaps matching TRBD2 (7 bases). This receptor was identified in a human donor with classical Hodgkin lymphoma. Sample: peripheral blood mononuclear cells (PBMCs), taken before the second cycle of nivolumab. CDR3 sequence (DNA): TGTGCCAGCAGCCAATTGTGGGGGGGCATTACTGAGCAGTTCTTC. Protein product: CASSQLWGGITEQFF.